This record covers a single T cell receptor beta chain. Other nucleotide sequences in the sample specify the same CDR3. These data are taken from a study of shared clonotypes between healthy human individuals. Naivety among CD8 cells was defined by CD45RO negativity and positive CCR7 selection, thereby excluding terminally differentiated effector memory CD45RA+ cells. Several immunoSEQ plates received, in even portions, the genomic DNA of each subset. Sequenced by immunoSEQ multiplex PCR; TCRdb stores in-frame clones only, minus some. The table has just over 2,000,000 clones, roughly 94% seen once. The clonotype was recovered from a man younger than 30 in good health. Sequences were obtained from naive CD8+ T cells sorted from blood.

CDR3 sequence reads: CASSIANTGELFF. The CDR3 DNA reads as TGTGCCAGTAGTATTGCAAACACCGGGGAGCTGTTTTTT. The chain links TRBV19 to TRBJ2-2; D is ambiguous. The CDR3 totals 13 residues. Germline CDR1 is LNHDA and CDR2 is SQIVND (reference sequence). The V gene lost 3 bases and the J gene lost 2 bases, with 4 bases spanning the gap.